These T cell receptor beta chains were read from a single sample in a study of blood T cells in healthy people across ages. In TCRdb, the 5' RACE reads were re-called with MiXCR into one record per CDR3 protein. The sample has 1.5 million to 2 million distinct CDR3 sequences, around 50% seen once. The sample comprised blood. The receptors were gathered from a woman aged 40 to 50 in good health. The CDR3 runs from the conserved cysteine through the conserved F or W. A D gene is named only where the DNA matches it firmly. Size is stated for part of the rows, as once, few or many counts, or as a class when the clone is expanded.

clone size	D gene	V gene	J gene	CDR3 protein	CDR3 DNA
once	.	TRBV20-1	TRBJ1-2	CSAPLLGNYGYTF	TGCAGTGCCCCCCTTCTGGGTAACTATGGCTACACCTTC
once	.	TRBV16	TRBJ1-2	CASSQKLKGFQTYGYTF	TGTGCCAGCAGCCAAAAACTTAAAGGGTTCCAAACCTATGGCTACACCTTC
.	TRBD2	TRBV5-1	TRBJ2-5	CASSLGGGAIEETQYF	TGCGCCAGCAGCTTGGGCGGGGGGGCCATCGAGGAGACCCAGTACTTC
.	TRBD2	TRBV5-1	TRBJ2-3	CASSSGLAGGSTSDTQYF	TGCGCCAGCAGCTCCGGACTAGCGGGGGGCTCAACTTCAGATACGCAGTATTTT
few	TRBD1	TRBV20-1	TRBJ2-1	CSDVGQGFDNEQFF	TGCAGTGACGTTGGACAGGGGTTCGACAATGAGCAGTTCTTC
few	.	TRBV6-6	TRBJ2-5	CANLKTRNSQETQYF	TGTGCCAACTTAAAAACCCGAAATTCCCAAGAGACCCAGTACTTC
.	.	TRBV7-2	TRBJ2-5	CASSLAGGLQTQYF	TGTGCCAGCAGCTTAGCGGGGGGGCTTCAGACCCAGTACTTC
.	TRBD1	TRBV6-5	TRBJ1-2	CASSRDRSGYTF	TGTGCCAGCAGCCGGGACAGGAGTGGCTACACCTTC
once	TRBD2	TRBV5-6	TRBJ2-7	CASSRLAGSVLEQYF	TGTGCCAGCAGCAGACTAGCGGGGAGCGTTTTAGAGCAGTACTTC
.	TRBD2	TRBV4-3	TRBJ2-3	CASSQESPGLALDTQYF	TGCGCCAGCAGCCAGGAGTCTCCGGGACTAGCGTTAGATACGCAGTATTTT
.	.	TRBV7-9	TRBJ2-1	CASSLSNVAGEQFF	TGTGCCAGCAGCTTAAGCAACGTGGCAGGGGAGCAGTTCTTC
.	TRBD1	TRBV29-1	TRBJ1-5	CSVAQGAGDQPQHF	TGCAGCGTCGCACAGGGGGCGGGGGATCAGCCCCAGCATTTT